This T cell receptor (beta chain) was obtained from a study of T cell repertoires in cytomegalovirus infection. Using its own MiXCR run on the reads, TCRdb lists one record per CDR3 protein. The sample holds around 140,000 distinct CDR3 sequences, 32% seen once. With respect to this clonotype: As yet, its antigen is unknown.

Sequenced material: CD8+ T cells from cultured PBMCs, taken from culture after CMV antigen stimulation. This TCR was sampled from a human donor in good health (CMV status not recorded). Some clones in this sample may be carry-over from other donors' samples.

The CDR3 protein is CSAGRLYF. CDR3 coding DNA: TGCAGTGCTGGTCGGCTGTACTTC. This rearrangement joins TRBV20-1 to TRBJ2-7; D not resolved. Trimming pared 5 bases from V and 12 bases from J, leaving 8 bases between. This CDR3 has 8 amino acids. Germline assignment: CDR1 DFQATT and CDR2 SNEGSKA (reference sequence).